This TCR beta chain was observed in a study of identical twins. Notes on the study in general: There was an excess of low generation probability in the out-of-frame alpha sequences that twins shared.

Every donor was a healthy Caucasian. TCRdb reprocessed the 5' RACE reads via MiXCR and lists one record per CDR3 protein. The sample records 250,000 or so distinct CDR3 sequences, about 8.3% being singletons. With respect to this clonotype: Its antigen is undetermined.

CDR3 size: 15 residues. The V end lost 5 bases, the J end lost 9 bases, and 20 bases lay between the germline ends. In germline, CDR1 is SEHNR, CDR2 FQNEAQ (reference sequence). These data were likewise used in another study, on yellow fever vaccine responses in identical twins.

The chain has TRBV7-9 and TRBJ2-1, with a tentative D call TRBD1 (6 bases). The receptor was derived from a woman under 30 in good health. Material: CD8+ T cells sorted from blood. DNA of the CDR3: TGTGCCAGCAGCCCGTCGGGCCAGGGGTTCGTTGAGCAGTTCTTC. This codes for CASSPSGQGFVEQFF.